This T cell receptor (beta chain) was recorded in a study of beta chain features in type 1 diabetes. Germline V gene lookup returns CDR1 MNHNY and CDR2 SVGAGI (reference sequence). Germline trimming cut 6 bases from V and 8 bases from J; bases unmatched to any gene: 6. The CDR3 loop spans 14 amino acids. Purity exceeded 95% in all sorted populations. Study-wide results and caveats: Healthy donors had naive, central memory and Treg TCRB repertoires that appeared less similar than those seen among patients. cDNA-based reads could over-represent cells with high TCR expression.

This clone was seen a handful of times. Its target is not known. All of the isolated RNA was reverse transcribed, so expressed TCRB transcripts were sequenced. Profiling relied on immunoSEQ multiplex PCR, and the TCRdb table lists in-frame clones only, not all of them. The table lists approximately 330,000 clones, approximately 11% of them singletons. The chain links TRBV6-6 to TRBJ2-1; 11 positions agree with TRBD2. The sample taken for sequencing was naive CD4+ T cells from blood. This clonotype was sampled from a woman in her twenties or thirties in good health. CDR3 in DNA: TGTGCCAGCAGGCTTACTAGCGGGAGCGATGAGCAGTTCTTC. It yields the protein CASRLTSGSDEQFF.